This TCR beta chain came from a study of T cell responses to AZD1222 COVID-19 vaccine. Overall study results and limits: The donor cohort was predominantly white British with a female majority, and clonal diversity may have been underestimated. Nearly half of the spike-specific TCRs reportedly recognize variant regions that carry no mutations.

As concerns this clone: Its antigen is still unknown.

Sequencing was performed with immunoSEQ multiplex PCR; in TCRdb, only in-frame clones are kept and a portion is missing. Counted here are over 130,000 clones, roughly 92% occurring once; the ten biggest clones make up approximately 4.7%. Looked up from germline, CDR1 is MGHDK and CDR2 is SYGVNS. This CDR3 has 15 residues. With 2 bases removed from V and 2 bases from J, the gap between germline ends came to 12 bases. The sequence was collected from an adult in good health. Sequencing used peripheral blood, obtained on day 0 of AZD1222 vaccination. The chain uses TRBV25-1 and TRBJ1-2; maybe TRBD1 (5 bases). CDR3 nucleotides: TGTGCCAGCAGTGAAACAGGCTCAGTAAACTATGGCTACACCTTC. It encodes CASSETGSVNYGYTF.